This TCR beta chain was sequenced during a study of cytomegalovirus exposure and HLA in healthy donors. The CDR3 has 15 amino acids. The V end was cut by 0 bases, the J end by 6 bases, with 12 bases between. Per germline, CDR1 LGHNA and CDR2 YNFKEQ. This clone was counted a single time. Clones were sequenced by immunoSEQ multiplex PCR, and TCRdb holds only the in-frame ones, with some missing. The sample consists of 260,000 or so clones, roughly 88% of them appearing once. The origin of this receptor is a woman under 40 in good health and CMV-seronegative. The sequenced material came from PBMCs. The rearrangement joins TRBV4-2 to TRBJ1-5, with D hard to call. CDR3: CASSQEGSGVQPQHF. DNA of the CDR3: TGTGCCAGCAGCCAAGAGGGTTCGGGAGTTCAGCCCCAGCATTTT.